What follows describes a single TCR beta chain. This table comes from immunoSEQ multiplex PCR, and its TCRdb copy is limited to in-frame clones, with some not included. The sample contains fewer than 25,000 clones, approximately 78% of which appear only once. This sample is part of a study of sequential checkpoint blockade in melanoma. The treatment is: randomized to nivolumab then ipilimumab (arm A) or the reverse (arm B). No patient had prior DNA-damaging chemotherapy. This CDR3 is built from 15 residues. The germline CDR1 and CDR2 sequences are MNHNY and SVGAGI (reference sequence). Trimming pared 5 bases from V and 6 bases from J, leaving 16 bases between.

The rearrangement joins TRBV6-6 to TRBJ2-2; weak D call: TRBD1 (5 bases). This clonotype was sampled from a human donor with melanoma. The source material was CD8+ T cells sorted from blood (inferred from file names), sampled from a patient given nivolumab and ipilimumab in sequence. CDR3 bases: TGTGCCAGCAGTGCGCTGACAGAGGATGCCGGGGAGCTGTTTTTT. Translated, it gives CASSALTEDAGELFF.